These 26 T cell receptor beta chains share one sample of origin, sequenced in a study of patients and donors after allogeneic stem cell transplantation. Each CDR3 protein is one row after TCRdb ran MiXCR on the RT-PCR reads. This repertoire shows 900,000 to 1,000,000 distinct CDR3 sequences, approximately 19% found once; its top ten account for 5% to 6.5%. The sequenced sample was blood, either unsorted or a sorted T cell fraction (not recorded which). Receptor source: a human donor who was either an allogeneic HSCT recipient or a stem cell or donor lymphocyte infusion donor (not recorded which). It is not recorded whose cells these are; they may come from a transplant donor.

The chain carries TRBV6-5 and TRBJ2-2; D unresolved. V was pared by 4 bases and J by 1 base, with 16 bases between. This CDR3 has 17 amino acids. CDR1 and CDR2 from the germline V gene are MNHEY and SVGAGI. CDR3 loop: CASSSRLVVLNTGELFF. DNA for the CDR3: TGTGCCAGCAGTTCCCGCCTGGTAGTTCTGAACACCGGGGAGCTGTTTTTT.

This clonotype was seen a few times. The chain uses TRBV30 and TRBJ2-1; D is unresolved. Germline V gene data show CDR1 as GTSNPN and CDR2 as SVGIG (reference sequence). The CDR3 is made up of 13 amino acids. The V and J ends lost 4 bases and 0 bases respectively, with 7 bases between them. The CDR3 nucleotides are TGTGCCTGGACAGTGCCCTCCTACAATGAGCAGTTCTTC. Translated: CAWTVPSYNEQFF. The full variable domain, its missing parts supplied by reference TRBV30 and TRBJ2-1, is SQTIHQWPATLVQPVGSPLSLECTVEGTSNPNLYWYRQAAGRGLQLLFYSVGIGQISSEVPQNLSASRPQDRQFILSSKKLLLSDSGFYLCAWTVPSYNEQFFGPGTRLTVL.

V gene TRBV12-3 or TRBV12-4 combines with J gene TRBJ2-2; TRBD2 agrees at 8 bases. The ends lost 4 bases at V and 6 bases at J; junction bases unmatched: 16. CDR3 length: 18 residues. For the CDR3, the DNA is TGTGCCAGCAGTTCAAAGATTCCCGGGACTAGGGCTCCCGGGGAGCTGTTTTTT. Encoded protein: CASSSKIPGTRAPGELFF.

The chain combines TRBV27 with TRBJ2-1; 8 nucleotides line up with TRBD1. Unmatched junction bases numbered 7, after V lost 6 bases and J lost 3 bases. Looked up from germline, CDR1 is MNHEY and CDR2 is SMNVEV (reference sequence). The CDR3 length is 15 residues. In DNA form, the CDR3 reads TGTGCCAGCAGGCTGGGACAGGCGCTCTACAATGAGCAGTTCTTC. Translation: CASRLGQALYNEQFF.

Only a few counts were recorded for this clonotype. The chain employs TRBV15 and TRBJ2-4; D gene ambiguous. The germline CDR1 and CDR2 sequences are LNHNV and YYDKDF (reference sequence). This CDR3 comprises 16 residues. The V and J ends lost 0 bases and 0 bases respectively, with 9 bases between them. This CDR3 reads CATSRDQVPAKNIQYF. The CDR3 DNA follows: TGTGCCACCAGCAGAGATCAGGTCCCAGCCAAAAACATTCAGTACTTC.

The chain is built from TRBV4-3 and TRBJ1-6; TRBD1 is a possible D gene (5 bases). Germline-derived CDR1 and CDR2 are LGHNA and YSLEER. CDR3 size: 13 residues. V lost 0 bases and J 9 bases, leaving 6 bases between the germline ends. The CDR3 loop is CASSQEGPSPLHF. The CDR3 DNA sequence: TGCGCCAGCAGCCAAGAGGGACCTTCACCCCTCCACTTT.

The CDR3 DNA reads TGTGCCAGCAGTTCTGGACTAGTTGGAGAGCAGTTCTTC. It yields the protein CASSSGLVGEQFF. The chain carries TRBV12-3 or TRBV12-4 and TRBJ2-1; 7 nucleotides agree with TRBD2. This CDR3 is built from 13 residues. The V gene end was trimmed by 4 bases and the J gene end by 10 bases; junction bases not matched to a gene: 7.

This clonotype came up a few times. The chain joins TRBV27 to TRBJ1-1, with D tentatively TRBD1 (5 bases). Trimming stripped 1 base from V and 6 bases from J, with 12 bases between. Per germline, CDR1 MNHEY and CDR2 SMNVEV (reference sequence). The CDR3 is 14 residues long. DNA of the CDR3: TGTGCCAGCAGTTTATTGGGGGAAACCCCTGAAGCTTTCTTT. Its protein is CASSLLGETPEAFF.

This clonotype occurred many times. This chain joins TRBV12-3 or TRBV12-4 and TRBJ2-1; perhaps TRBD2 as D (6 bases). The V end was cut by 3 bases, the J end by 2 bases, with 17 bases between. The length of the CDR3 is 17 residues. In DNA form, the CDR3 reads TGTGCCAGCAGTTTCCACCGGGACTTACGGGCCTACAATGAGCAGTTCTTC. Translating it yields CASSFHRDLRAYNEQFF.

The V gene is TRBV20-1, the J gene TRBJ2-1; weak D call: TRBD2 (6 bases). This CDR3 spans 14 amino acids. Deletions cut 3 bases from V and 5 bases from J, with 14 bases between. Germline V gene sequence: CDR1 DFQATT, CDR2 SNEGSKA (reference sequence). This chain's CDR3 is CSASGLRDDNEQFF. CDR3 nucleotide sequence: TGCAGTGCTAGTGGTCTGCGGGACGACAATGAGCAGTTCTTC.

There are many counts of this clonotype. Here the CDR3 DNA reads TGTGCCAGCAGCCGACCTACGACAGGGGGAGGTTACAACACCGGGGAGCTGTTTTTT. Translating it yields CASSRPTTGGGYNTGELFF. The chain couples TRBV6-1 to TRBJ2-2, with 9 bases identical to TRBD1. The germline CDR1 and CDR2 sequences are MNHNS and SASEGT. V was clipped by 6 bases and J by 2 bases; unmatched bases: 16. The CDR3 totals 19 residues.

There are a few counts of this clonotype. This chain joins TRBV19 and TRBJ2-3; D is unresolved. Germline CDR1 reads LNHDA; CDR2 reads SQIVND (reference sequence). V was trimmed by 5 bases and J by 7 bases, leaving 22 bases between them. The CDR3 runs to 16 residues. CDR3 DNA sequence: TGTGCCAGTAGTCCGCGATCCCAGGTCTTCGCTTATACGCAGTATTTT. Translating it yields CASSPRSQVFAYTQYF.

A few counts support this clonotype. CDR3 sequence: CASSPWGAGTSNGDTIYF. In DNA form, the CDR3 reads TGTGCCAGCAGCCCGTGGGGGGCAGGGACCTCAAACGGTGACACCATATATTTT. The rearrangement joins TRBV11-2 to TRBJ1-3; D may be TRBD1 (6 bases). CDR1 is SGHAT and CDR2 is FQNNGV in the germline V gene. CDR3 size: 18 residues. The V gene lost 5 bases and the J gene lost 8 bases, with 28 bases spanning the gap.

The rearrangement links TRBV6-1 to TRBJ2-1; D remains ambiguous. This CDR3 has 15 residues. Trimming removed 4 bases from V and 1 base from J, with 11 bases in between. Germline V gene sequence: CDR1 MNHNS, CDR2 SASEGT. In DNA, the CDR3 is TGTGCCAGCAGTGGGGCCCAAGGGTCCTACAATGAGCAGTTCTTC. Its protein product is CASSGAQGSYNEQFF.

V is TRBV4-3 and J is TRBJ2-1; D might be TRBD1 (6 bases). Trimming cost V 1 base and J 3 bases, with 13 bases left between them. This CDR3 has 16 residues. The germline CDR1 and CDR2 sequences are LGHNA and YSLEER. The CDR3 DNA is TGCGCCAGCAGCCAAGGCCCAGGGGCAGGCTACAATGAGCAGTTCTTC. This translates into CASSQGPGAGYNEQFF.

The rearrangement joins TRBV7-8 to TRBJ2-6, with TRBD1 matching over 7 bases. CDR3 length: 18 residues. Germline loops: CDR1 SGHVS, CDR2 FQNEAQ. V lost 6 bases and J lost 5; bases outside the gene matches: 16. CDR3 nucleotide sequence: TGTGCCAGCAGAAGCAGCAGGGGGTACCCCTGGAGGGCCAACGTCCTGACTTTC. Its protein is CASRSSRGYPWRANVLTF.

This clonotype appeared a few times. The rearrangement joins TRBV29-1 to TRBJ2-2, with 13 bases that match TRBD2. After removal of 7 bases from V and 5 bases from J, the junction contained 10 bases not matched to a gene. The CDR3 length is 16 residues. Germline V gives CDR1 SQVTM, CDR2 ANQGSEA. The chain's CDR3 is CSAMTSGGPVTGELFF. The CDR3 DNA reads TGCAGCGCTATGACTAGCGGGGGGCCAGTAACCGGGGAGCTGTTTTTT.

The rearrangement links TRBV4-2 to TRBJ2-3, with TRBD2 as a possible D gene (7 bases). Germline values: CDR1 LGHNA, CDR2 YNFKEQ. The V end lost 4 bases, the J end lost 4 bases, and 15 bases lay between the germline ends. The CDR3 runs 15 residues. The CDR3 DNA reads as TGTGCCAGCAGCCTATTGGGGGGGGCCGCAGATACGCAGTATTTT. Protein product: CASSLLGGAADTQYF.

Only one count was recorded for this clonotype. The V gene is TRBV11-2, the J gene TRBJ2-7; TRBD2 agrees at 8 bases. The germline CDR1 and CDR2 sequences are SGHAT and FQNNGV. CDR3 length: 15 amino acids. V trimming: 2 bases; J trimming: 4 bases; junction bases outside the gene matches: 7. In nucleotides, the CDR3 is TGTGCCAGCAGCTTAAATCCGGGAGGGCCATACGAGCAGTACTTC. This codes for CASSLNPGGPYEQYF.

This clonotype came up a few times. This chain joins TRBV10-3 and TRBJ2-7; 9 nucleotides match TRBD1. The germline V gene has CDR1 ENHRY and CDR2 SYGVKD. The CDR3 consists of 12 residues. The J segment lost 2 bases and the V segment lost 11 bases, leaving 4 bases of the junction unmatched. The CDR3 spells CAVQGATYEQYF. DNA of the CDR3: TGTGCCGTACAGGGGGCAACCTACGAGCAGTACTTC.

V usage is TRBV7-9 and J usage is TRBJ2-5, with unresolved D. Per germline, CDR1 SEHNR and CDR2 FQNEAQ (reference sequence). CDR3 size: 13 residues. V was clipped by 6 bases and J by 2 bases, with 10 bases between them. The CDR3 region has the DNA TGTGCCAGCAGTCGAATGGGTCAAGAGACCCAGTACTTC. Protein: CASSRMGQETQYF.

The V call is TRBV12-3 or TRBV12-4, the J call TRBJ2-1, with 8 bases matching TRBD1. V was clipped by 1 base and J by 8 bases; unmatched bases: 4. The CDR3 runs 14 residues. DNA of the CDR3: TGTGCCAGCAGTTTAGTAGGGACAGGCGATGAGCAGTTCTTC. This encodes CASSLVGTGDEQFF.

This chain joins TRBV6-5 and TRBJ2-7; TRBD1 aligns across 8 bases. The CDR3 consists of 14 residues. With V trimmed by 0 bases and J by 5 bases, 3 bases remained unmatched. CDR1 is MNHEY and CDR2 is SVGAGI in the germline V gene. CDR3 coding DNA: TGTGCCAGCAGTTACTCGACAGGGGCCCACGAGCAGTACTTC. This gives the protein CASSYSTGAHEQYF.

The table lists this clonotype with a few counts. This rearrangement joins TRBV2 to TRBJ2-7; D gene ambiguous. Germline assignment: CDR1 SNHLY and CDR2 FYNNEI. The V gene lost 6 bases and the J gene lost 0 bases, with 15 bases spanning the gap. CDR3 size: 15 residues. The CDR3 DNA sequence: TGTGCCAGCAGAACGACCGTAATAGGCTCCTACGAGCAGTACTTC. It is translated as CASRTTVIGSYEQYF.

The sample holds many counts of this clonotype. The V gene is TRBV29-1, the J gene TRBJ1-2; 9 bases are a match to TRBD1. There are 14 residues in the CDR3. Germline-derived CDR1 and CDR2 are SQVTM and ANQGSEA. J lost 8 bases, V lost 0 bases, and 7 bases had no gene match. The CDR3 DNA sequence: TGCAGCGTTGAAGAATTTGGGACAGGGAAAGGCTACACCTTC. As protein: CSVEEFGTGKGYTF.

The chain couples TRBV2 to TRBJ1-3; perhaps TRBD1 as D (6 bases). Germline assignment: CDR1 SNHLY and CDR2 FYNNEI. The CDR3 sequence is 13 residues long. V was clipped by 7 bases and J by 4 bases, with 11 bases between them. CDR3 loop: CASKAGDGNTIYF. The CDR3 DNA follows: TGTGCCAGCAAAGCAGGGGACGGAAACACCATATATTTT. The entire variable domain, with the rest obtained from reference TRBV2 and TRBJ1-3, is as follows: EPEVTQTPSHQVTQMGQEVILRCVPISNHLYFYWYRQILGQKVEFLVSFYNNEISEKSEIFDDQFSVERPDGSNFTLKIRSTKLEDSAMYFCASKAGDGNTIYFGEGSWLTVV.